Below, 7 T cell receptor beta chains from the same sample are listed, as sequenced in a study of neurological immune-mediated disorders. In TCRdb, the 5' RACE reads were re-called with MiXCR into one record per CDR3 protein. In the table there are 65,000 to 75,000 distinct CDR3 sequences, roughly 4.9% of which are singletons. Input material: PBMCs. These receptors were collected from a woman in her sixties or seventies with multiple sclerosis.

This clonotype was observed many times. For the CDR3, the DNA is TGTGCCAGCAGTTTCTTCCCCGGACAGGGCTATGGCTACACCTTC. It specifies CASSFFPGQGYGYTF. The chain employs TRBV27 and TRBJ1-2, with 8 bases fitting TRBD1. The CDR3 runs to 15 residues. The germline V gene has CDR1 MNHEY and CDR2 SMNVEV (reference sequence). The junction had 7 bases not matched to a gene; V was cut back by 3 bases and J by 4 bases.

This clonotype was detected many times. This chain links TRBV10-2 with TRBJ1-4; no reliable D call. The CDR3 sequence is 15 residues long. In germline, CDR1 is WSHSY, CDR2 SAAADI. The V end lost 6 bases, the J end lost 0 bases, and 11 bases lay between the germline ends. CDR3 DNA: TGCGCCAGCAGAGTGAACCTAGCAACTAATGAAAAACTGTTTTTT. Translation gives CASRVNLATNEKLFF.

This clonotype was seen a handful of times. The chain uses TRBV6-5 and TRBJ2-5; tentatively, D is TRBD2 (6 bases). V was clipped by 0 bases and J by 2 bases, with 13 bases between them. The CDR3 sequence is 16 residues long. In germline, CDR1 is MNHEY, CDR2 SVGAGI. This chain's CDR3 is CASSYSPGGVQETQYF. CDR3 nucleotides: TGTGCCAGCAGTTACTCTCCCGGGGGAGTTCAAGAGACCCAGTACTTC.

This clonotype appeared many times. In DNA, the CDR3 is TGTGCCACCAGTGAAACCCCGACTAGCGGGAGGGCCGGTGAGCAGTTCTTC. As protein: CATSETPTSGRAGEQFF. This chain links TRBV24-1 with TRBJ2-1; TRBD2 aligns across 14 bases. This CDR3 region has 17 residues. The germline CDR1 and CDR2 sequences are KGHDR and SFDVKD. Trimming cost V 4 bases and J 9 bases; bases outside gene matches: 10.

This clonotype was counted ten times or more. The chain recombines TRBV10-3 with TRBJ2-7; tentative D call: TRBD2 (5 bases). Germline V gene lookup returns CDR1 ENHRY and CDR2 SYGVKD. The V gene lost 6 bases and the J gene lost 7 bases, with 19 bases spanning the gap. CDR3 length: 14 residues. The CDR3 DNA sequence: TGTGCCATCAGCGACCAACTAGGTGGTGGAGAGCAGTACTTC. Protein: CAISDQLGGGEQYF.

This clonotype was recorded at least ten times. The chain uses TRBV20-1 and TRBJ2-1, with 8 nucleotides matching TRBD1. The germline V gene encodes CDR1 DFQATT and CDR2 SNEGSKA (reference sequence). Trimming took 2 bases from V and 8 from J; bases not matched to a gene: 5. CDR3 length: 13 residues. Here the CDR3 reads CSARNAGGYEQFF. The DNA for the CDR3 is TGCAGTGCTAGAAACGCAGGGGGCTATGAGCAGTTCTTC.

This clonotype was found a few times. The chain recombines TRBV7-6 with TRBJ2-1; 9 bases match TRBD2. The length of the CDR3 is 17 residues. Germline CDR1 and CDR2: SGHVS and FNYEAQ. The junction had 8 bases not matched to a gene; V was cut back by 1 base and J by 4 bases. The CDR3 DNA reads TGTGCCAGCAGCTTAGTGCTTGCGGGAGGGCCTTACAATGAGCAGTTCTTC. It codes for CASSLVLAGGPYNEQFF.